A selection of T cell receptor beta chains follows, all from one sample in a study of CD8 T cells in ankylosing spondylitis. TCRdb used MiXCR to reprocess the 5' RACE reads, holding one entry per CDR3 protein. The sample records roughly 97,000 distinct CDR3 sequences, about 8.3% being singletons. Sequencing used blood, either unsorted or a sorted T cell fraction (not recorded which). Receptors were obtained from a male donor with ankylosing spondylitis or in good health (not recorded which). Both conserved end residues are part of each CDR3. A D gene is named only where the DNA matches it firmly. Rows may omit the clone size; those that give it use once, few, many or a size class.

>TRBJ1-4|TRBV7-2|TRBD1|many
CASSIDRAATNEKLFF
TGTGCCAGCAGCATCGACAGGGCCGCAACTAATGAAAAACTGTTTTTT
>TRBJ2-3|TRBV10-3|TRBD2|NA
CAISEASGETDTQYF
TGTGCCATCAGTGAGGCTAGCGGGGAAACAGATACGCAGTATTTT
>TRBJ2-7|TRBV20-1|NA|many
CSARDVDSYEQYF
TGCAGTGCTAGAGATGTCGACTCCTACGAGCAGTACTTC
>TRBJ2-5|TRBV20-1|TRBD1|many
CSASPGQGLETQYF
TGCAGTGCTAGCCCGGGACAGGGGCTGGAGACCCAGTACTTC
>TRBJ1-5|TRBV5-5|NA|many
CASSLGDQPQHF
TGTGCCAGCAGCTTGGGAGATCAGCCCCAGCATTTT
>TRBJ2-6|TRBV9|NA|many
CASSVGSAGANVLTF
TGTGCCAGCAGCGTAGGAAGCGCTGGGGCCAACGTCCTGACTTTC
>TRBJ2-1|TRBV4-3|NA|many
CASSQDNGGSNEQFF
TGCGCCAGCAGCCAAGATAACGGGGGTAGTAATGAGCAGTTCTTC
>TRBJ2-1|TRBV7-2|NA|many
CASSPQRIPENEQFF
TGTGCCAGCAGCCCGCAGCGCATACCAGAGAATGAGCAGTTCTTC
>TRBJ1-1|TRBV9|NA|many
CASSGTLNTEAFF
TGTGCCAGCAGCGGGACATTGAACACTGAAGCTTTCTTT
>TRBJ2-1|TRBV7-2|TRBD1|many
CASSQGAAVHNNEQFF
TGTGCCAGCAGCCAGGGGGCAGCGGTTCACAACAATGAGCAGTTCTTC
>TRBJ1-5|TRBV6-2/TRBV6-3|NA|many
CASRGSNQPQHF
TGTGCCAGCAGGGGTAGCAATCAGCCCCAGCATTTT
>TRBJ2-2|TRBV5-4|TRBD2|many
CASSLSVNGGAHGELFF
TGTGCCAGCAGCTTGTCCGTTAACGGGGGGGCCCACGGGGAGCTGTTTTTT
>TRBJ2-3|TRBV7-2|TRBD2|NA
CASSLAGRSGASTDTQYF
TGTGCCAGCAGCTTAGCGGGGCGTAGCGGGGCTAGCACAGATACGCAGTATTTT
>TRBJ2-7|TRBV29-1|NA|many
CSVARGQAHRYYEQYF
TGCAGCGTTGCCCGGGGGCAGGCGCACCGGTATTACGAGCAGTACTTC
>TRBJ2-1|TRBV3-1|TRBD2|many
CASSQGWREIFNEQFF
TGTGCCAGCAGCCAAGGTTGGCGGGAGATTTTTAATGAGCAGTTCTTC
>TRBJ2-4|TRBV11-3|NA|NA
CASSLAGAAKNIQYF
TGTGCCAGCAGCTTAGCAGGGGCAGCCAAAAACATTCAGTACTTC
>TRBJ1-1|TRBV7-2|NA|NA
CASSLLANTEAFF
TGTGCCAGCAGCTTATTAGCGAACACTGAAGCTTTCTTT
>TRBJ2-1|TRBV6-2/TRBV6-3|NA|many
CASSYRATEPDEQFF
TGTGCCAGCAGTTACCGCGCTACTGAGCCCGATGAGCAGTTCTTC
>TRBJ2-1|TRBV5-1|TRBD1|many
CASSLAPDRAPYNEQFF
TGCGCCAGCAGCTTGGCCCCGGACAGGGCTCCCTACAATGAGCAGTTCTTC
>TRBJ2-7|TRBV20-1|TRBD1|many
CSAGEGADNYEQYF
TGCAGTGCCGGAGAGGGGGCGGACAACTACGAGCAGTACTTC
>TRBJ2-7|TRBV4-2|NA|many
CASSQTFNYEQYF
TGTGCCAGCAGCCAGACCTTCAACTACGAGCAGTACTTC
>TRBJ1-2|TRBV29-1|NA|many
CSVYPDGANYGYTF
TGCAGCGTCTACCCAGACGGAGCTAACTATGGCTACACCTTC
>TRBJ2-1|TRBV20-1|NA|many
CSAEGESRNEQFF
TGCAGTGCAGAAGGGGAGAGCCGCAATGAGCAGTTCTTC
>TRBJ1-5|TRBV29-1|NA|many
CSAGENQPQHF
TGCAGCGCAGGGGAGAATCAGCCCCAGCATTTT
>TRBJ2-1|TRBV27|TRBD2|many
CASSSALAVNNEQFF
TGTGCCAGCAGTTCAGCGCTAGCGGTTAACAATGAGCAGTTCTTC